This TCR beta chain was obtained from a study of molecular identifiers for immune sequencing clone quantification. As previously described, bulk TCR libraries were made using listed TCR primers. TCRdb redid the calling of the PCR reads with MiXCR, one entry per CDR3 protein. Of about 640,000 distinct CDR3 sequences listed, roughly 21% are singletons. CDR1 is MGHRA, CDR2 YSYEKL, per germline. CDR3 length: 17 amino acids. Naive CD8 libraries came from about 20,000 to 1,000,000 sorted cells with 10%, 30% or 50% RNA. A CD8+CD4-CCR7+CD45RA+ gate was used to sort naive CD8 T cells. Study outcomes and limitations: For highly expanded clones, sizes could be underestimated when identical TCR molecules share a barcode.

Turning to this clonotype: Antigen specificity is unknown. A much larger clone differs by one base, so this may be a read error.

The source of this sequence is a human donor in good health. Some libraries in this study had Jurkat cell RNA spiked in. The chain uses TRBV4-1 and TRBJ1-3, with D possibly matching TRBD1 (5 bases). Sequenced material: naive CD8+ T cells from blood, with Jurkat cell RNA spiked in. Subset of the sample: FACS-sorted CD8+CD4-CCR7+CD45RA+ naive T cells. The CDR3 region has the DNA TGCGCCAGCAGCCAGGATGCTGGGGACCTCTCTGGAAACGCCATATATTTT. Its protein product is CASSQDAGDLSGNAIYF.